The subject of this entry is one TCR beta chain. It has no known antigen specificity. No much larger clone exists at a distance of one base, and base qualities are not known. The TCR beta CDR3 regions were amplified from the RNA transcripts. The first round of RT-PCR for the TCR CDR3 was performed with the HTBI primer set and the Qiagen OneStep RT-PCR kit. Libraries were constructed in a second round of multiplex PCR, after which size selection and purification were performed. The libraries were sequenced on an Illumina HiSeq2000 using paired-end 100 bp reads. Under the source paper's analysis protocol: SOAPnuke was used to process the raw data, removing reads that contained adapters or uncalled bases, had a mean Phred below 15, or lacked an exact match to the constant primer or identifier. COPE v1.2.5 was used to merge the high-quality paired reads, and each unique nucleotide sequence was defined as a clonotype. MiTCR v1.1 was used to align the clonotypes against IMGT TRBV, TRBD and TRBJ reference segments. Analysis was restricted to V-J combinations with a frequency above 0.0001, which covered roughly 99% of repertoires. A TCS score was defined as the ratio of F50 (clonal expansion) to E x V (chaos), with BLOSUM62-based TCRdist applied between CDR3 peptides within each V-J. Welch's t-statistics and random forest reduced 500 to 550 V-J features to 13, which were used in a naive Bayes classifier (R e1071). Using fastp trimming at Q25 and MiXCR clonotype assembly, TCRdb reanalyzed the public sequencing data and kept in-frame beta chains. For every CDR3 protein sequence, its rows merge into one entry that carries the most common genes and DNA. In this record, the V and J calls reflect TCRdb's handling and not the investigators' own analysis. This sample gives some 740,000 distinct CDR3 sequences in total; about 14% of them show up just once. In total, the top ten clones hold around 9.6% of the sample.

This entry comes from a study of T cells in Graves' hyperthyroidism and ophthalmopathy (dated by TCRdb to about 2019). In the study overall: Peripheral blood was collected at initial diagnosis, before any treatment. To identify TCR V-J signatures that set the groups apart, the researchers used a discovery cohort of 100 patients, made up of roughly 45 with Graves' ophthalmopathy and some 56 with stable Graves' hyperthyroidism. Prospective prediction of ophthalmopathy was tested in an independent validation cohort of 18 to 20 hyperthyroidism patients and 17 patients who later progressed to ophthalmopathy. For training and testing, the roughly 100 patients in the discovery cohort were randomly divided in a 7:3 ratio. Thyroid tissue and blood T-cell repertoires from over 5 Graves' hyperthyroidism patients were also compared in the study. After blood sampling, hyperthyroidism patients were treated with methimazole at a starting dose of 30 mg daily, and ophthalmopathy patients were treated with high-dose intravenous methylprednisolone. The paper reports TCR Vbeta CDR3 sequencing of over 120 peripheral blood samples: approximately 41 ophthalmopathy, 75 to 80 hyperthyroidism and around 17 progressor patients. Paper-wide results and their limitations: A model built on a 13 V-J signature distinguished ophthalmopathy from stable hyperthyroidism, reaching around 88% sensitivity and 81.08% specificity in cross-validation and 80%/75% in testing. No statistical method was used to fix the sample size in advance, and group allocation was not hidden from the investigators. Most expanded thyroid clonotypes (frequency above 0.001) were also detected in blood, suggesting blood repertoires may reflect thyroid immune responses. In validation, the model predicted progression to ophthalmopathy with 65% to 71% sensitivity and roughly 75% specificity, a median of about 6.7 months before onset.

For this chain, trimming is 4 bases at the V end and 2 bases at the J end, and the number of junction bases without a gene match is 7. The CDR3, cysteine through phenylalanine, is 16 amino acids long. Just the 48-base CDR3 DNA is kept, in frame starting at base 1. For CDR1 and CDR2, the germline V gene lists SGHVS and FQNEAQ. Stable Graves' hyperthyroidism was defined as the absence of progression to ophthalmopathy over 18 months of follow-up. The hyperthyroidism patients were between 18 and 65 years old and newly diagnosed, with a disease duration of less than 2 months. Any patient with an uncontrolled infection, another autoimmune disease, pregnancy or lactation was excluded. Clinical symptoms, serum thyroxine and TRAb, thyroid ultrasound, and orbital computed tomography formed the basis for the diagnoses. PBMCs were separated from roughly 9.3 ml of fresh peripheral blood using Ficoll-Paque density gradient centrifugation. Total RNA was extracted with Trizol reagent, and quality was checked on an Agilent 2100 Bioanalyzer.

Recombination connected TRBV7-8 to TRBJ1-4, with TRBD1 matching 7 junction bases. The sequence was collected from a young woman with Graves' hyperthyroidism. Material: blood. DNA sequence: TGTGCCAGCAGCTGGACAGGCATCTCTACTAATGAAAAACTGTTTTTT. Its translation is CASSWTGISTNEKLFF.